The 24 T cell receptor beta chains in this list originate from one sample, sequenced in a study of CD8+ T cells in alopecia areata. Treatment in this sample: oral pan-JAK inhibitor, 5-10 mg twice daily. Extracted RNA was reverse transcribed into cDNA, the sequencing template. The repertoire was sequenced with immunoSEQ multiplex PCR; TCRdb's copy has only in-frame clones and lacks some. Here the sample spans 40,000 to 50,000 clones, around three fifths being singletons. The source material was CD8+ T cells sorted from blood, sampled at week 4, from a patient treated with tofacitinib. These receptors originate from a human donor with alopecia areata.

This rearrangement joins TRBV7-2 to TRBJ1-5; a weak D match, TRBD1 (6 bases). Germline V CDR1 and CDR2: SGHTA, FQGNSA. Trimming took off 2 bases at V and 0 bases at J, with 14 bases between the two ends. The CDR3 runs 17 residues. The CDR3 is CASSLHDRLYSNQPQHF. CDR3 in DNA: TGTGCCAGCAGCTTACACGACAGGCTATATAGCAATCAGCCCCAGCATTTT. The complete variable domain, with remaining parts taken from reference TRBV7-2 and TRBJ1-5, reads GAGVSQSPSNKVTEKGKDVELRCDPISGHTALYWYRQSLGQGLEFLIYFQGNSAPDKSGLPSDRFSAERTGGSVSTLTIQRTQQEDSAVYLCASSLHDRLYSNQPQHFGDGTRLSIL.

CDR3 in amino acids: CSVEWAGQLGDTQYF. CDR3 DNA sequence: TGCAGCGTTGAGTGGGCGGGCCAACTTGGAGATACGCAGTATTTT. The chain joins TRBV29-1 to TRBJ2-3, with D perhaps matching TRBD2 (5 bases). Trimming took 3 bases from V and 5 from J, leaving 18 bases between them. Germline assignment: CDR1 SQVTM and CDR2 ANQGSEA. This CDR3 is built from 15 residues.

This clone has only a few counts. V is TRBV29-1 and J is TRBJ2-7; 7 bases are shared with TRBD2. After removal of 2 bases from V and 0 bases from J, the junction contained 4 bases not matched to a gene. Per the germline V gene, CDR1 is SQVTM and CDR2 is ANQGSEA. The CDR3 covers 14 residues. The CDR3 DNA sequence: TGCAGCGTTGAACGAGCGGGGAGCTCCTACGAGCAGTACTTC. This sequence encodes CSVERAGSSYEQYF.

J is TRBJ2-1 and V is TRBV7-9, with D perhaps TRBD1 (6 bases). There are 16 residues in the CDR3. The V gene's germline CDR1 is SEHNR and CDR2 FQNEAQ (reference sequence). V shed 5 bases and J shed 8 bases, with 22 bases lying between them. CDR3 sequence reads: CASSGLTGDFGYEQFF. CDR3 nucleotides: TGTGCCAGCAGCGGGCTGACAGGCGATTTTGGCTATGAGCAGTTCTTC.

In this sample, this clone turned up a few times. A junction end diverges from the germline sequence, so it may reflect a read error. The rearrangement uses TRBV9 and TRBJ2-2; TRBD2 matches at 14 bases. CDR3 length equals 19 residues. The germline V gene encodes CDR1 SGDLS and CDR2 YYNGEE. CDR3 sequence: CARSVGGLAGVKNTGELFF. The CDR3 region has the DNA TGTGCCCGCAGCGTAGGGGGACTAGCGGGGGTTAAAAACACCGGGGAGCTGTTTTTT. The full variable domain, with the rest looked up from reference TRBV9 and TRBJ2-2, is DSGVTQTPKHLITATGQRVTLRCSPRSGDLSVYWYQQSLDQGLQFLIQYYNGEERAKGNILERFSAQQFPDLHSELNLSSLELGDSALYFCARSVGGLAGVKNTGELFFGEGSRLTVL.

This clone is labeled as large. The chain joins TRBV14 to TRBJ2-1; either TRBD1 or TRBD2 may supply D (5 bases each). CDR3 length equals 14 residues. V lost 2 bases, J lost 7 bases, and 12 bases lay in between. CDR1 and CDR2 from the germline V gene are SGHDN and FVKESK. CDR3 in amino acids: CASSQYGTGNEQFF. As DNA, the CDR3 is TGTGCCAGCAGCCAATATGGGACGGGAAATGAGCAGTTCTTC.

The chain has TRBV30 and TRBJ1-5, with D uncertain. Germline assignment: CDR1 GTSNPN and CDR2 SVGIG (reference sequence). V lost 5 bases and J lost 2, with 10 bases in between. The length of the CDR3 is 13 residues. The CDR3 coding sequence is TGTGCCTGGTCCCTCGAACGCAATCAGCCCCAGCATTTT. Translation gives CAWSLERNQPQHF.

The V gene is TRBV29-1, the J gene TRBJ2-4, with D possibly matching TRBD1 (5 bases). Germline values: CDR1 SQVTM, CDR2 ANQGSEA. V shed 1 base and J shed 7 bases, with 14 bases lying between them. The CDR3 loop spans 14 amino acids. CDR3 region: CSVEGWGSQNIQYF. For the CDR3, the DNA is TGCAGCGTTGAAGGTTGGGGCAGTCAGAACATTCAGTACTTC.

This clone was recorded a few times. The chain couples TRBV19 to TRBJ2-5, with D uncertain. Germline values: CDR1 LNHDA, CDR2 SQIVND (reference sequence). V dropped 3 bases and J dropped 2 bases, with 7 bases sitting between them. This CDR3 spans 13 amino acids. This CDR3 reads CASSIFSQETQYF. CDR3 nucleotide sequence: TGTGCCAGTAGTATTTTCTCACAAGAGACCCAGTACTTC.

The chain links TRBV4-3 to TRBJ1-1, with TRBD1 as a possible D gene (5 bases). This CDR3 comprises 17 residues. Looked up from germline, CDR1 is LGHNA and CDR2 is YSLEER. V was cut by 1 base and J by 4 bases, with 19 bases left in between. This CDR3 reads CASSQAVGGSGSTEAFF. The CDR3 DNA sequence: TGCGCCAGCAGCCAAGCCGTGGGGGGTTCCGGGTCCACTGAAGCTTTCTTT.

V and J are TRBV7-9 and TRBJ1-5, with D unclear. The CDR3 contains 13 residues. The germline V and J ends were trimmed by 3 bases and 9 bases, with 12 bases remaining between them. CDR1 SEHNR and CDR2 FQNEAQ come from the germline V gene (reference sequence). The CDR3 region is CASSFLGGPPQHF. CDR3 bases: TGTGCCAGCAGCTTCCTCGGAGGACCGCCCCAGCATTTT.

The chain uses TRBV6-5 and TRBJ2-3; 13 bases map to TRBD2. The CDR3 loop spans 13 amino acids. The trim removed 11 bases at V and 4 bases at J, leaving 3 bases unmatched. The V gene's germline CDR1 is MNHEY and CDR2 SVGAGI. CDR3 nucleotides: TGTGCCGTGGGGACTAGCGGGGCAGATACGCAGTATTTT. Protein: CAVGTSGADTQYF.

The chain links TRBV7-9 to TRBJ2-7; possibly TRBD1 for D (6 bases). V dropped 3 bases and J dropped 7 bases, with 22 bases sitting between them. The germline V gene encodes CDR1 SEHNR and CDR2 FQNEAQ (reference sequence). The CDR3 length is 16 residues. Here the CDR3 DNA reads TGTGCCAGCAGCTTCCTCGCCACCCGCACTGGACAGGAGCAGTACTTC. Its translation is CASSFLATRTGQEQYF.

V is TRBV29-1 and J is TRBJ2-1; D remains ambiguous. This CDR3 has 14 amino acids. The V and J ends lost 2 bases and 8 bases respectively, with 16 bases between them. The germline V gene encodes CDR1 SQVTM and CDR2 ANQGSEA. The CDR3 reads CSVERSTSRDEQFF. CDR3 in DNA: TGCAGCGTTGAACGCTCAACTTCTAGGGATGAGCAGTTCTTC.

DNA of the CDR3: TGTGCCAGCAGCTTGGGGACAGGGATATACGAGCAGTACTTC. This encodes CASSLGTGIYEQYF. The rearrangement links TRBV7-9 to TRBJ2-7; 9 nucleotides align to TRBD1. This CDR3 region has 14 residues. V trimming: 3 bases; J trimming: 4 bases; junction bases outside the gene matches: 4. Per germline, CDR1 SEHNR and CDR2 FQNEAQ (reference sequence).

The V and J genes are TRBV4-3 and TRBJ1-4, with TRBD1 matching over 8 bases. The V segment lost 0 bases and the J segment 8 bases; nucleotides outside the gene matches: 11. Germline CDR1 LGHNA, CDR2 YSLEER. The CDR3 loop spans 17 amino acids. The CDR3 nucleotides read TGCGCCAGCAGCCAAGAGACTTGGACAGGGCCTCCGGAAAAACTGTTTTTT. Translation gives CASSQETWTGPPEKLFF.

The chain has TRBV7-9 and TRBJ2-1, with D perhaps TRBD1 (5 bases). V lost 1 base and J lost 6, with 7 bases in between. Germline CDR1 and CDR2: SEHNR and FQNEAQ (reference sequence). The CDR3 is 13 amino acids. The CDR3 DNA is TGTGCCAGCAGCTTAGGACAGATCAATGAGCAGTTCTTC. Its translation: CASSLGQINEQFF.

The genes are TRBV4-1 and TRBJ2-3, with no clear D. From germline, CDR1 is MGHRA and CDR2 YSYEKL. V gave up 4 bases and J gave up 0 bases, with 11 bases separating them. There are 15 residues in the CDR3. CDR3 sequence reads: CASSRERASTDTQYF. CDR3 sequence (DNA): TGCGCCAGCAGCCGGGAAAGAGCTAGCACAGATACGCAGTATTTT.

This sequence joins TRBV15 and TRBJ2-1, with 8 bases aligning to TRBD1. The CDR3 is made up of 13 amino acids. V was clipped by 4 bases and J by 7 bases; unmatched bases: 3. Germline CDR1 is LNHNV and CDR2 is YYDKDF (reference sequence). The CDR3 bases are TGTGCCACCAGCAAAGACAGGGGAAATGAGCAGTTCTTC. As protein: CATSKDRGNEQFF.

The rearrangement joins TRBV28 to TRBJ2-1; D might be TRBD2 (6 bases). The CDR3 spans 14 residues. V was pared by 2 bases and J by 8 bases, with 13 bases between. Germline CDR1 is MDHEN and CDR2 is SYDVKM. Here the CDR3 reads CASSLAVRRDEQFF. The CDR3 DNA reads TGTGCCAGCAGTTTAGCCGTCAGGAGGGATGAGCAGTTCTTC.

This clone was observed a few times. The rearrangement uses TRBV14 and TRBJ2-3; D unresolved. Trimming removed 1 base from V and 6 bases from J, with 5 bases in between. CDR3 length: 12 amino acids. From germline, CDR1 is SGHDN and CDR2 FVKESK. CDR3 loop: CASSQGRDTQYF. The CDR3 bases are TGTGCCAGCAGCCAAGGTCGTGATACGCAGTATTTT.

This chain links TRBV19 with TRBJ2-1, with 10 nucleotides matching TRBD1. The CDR3 contains 15 residues. Germline lookup yields CDR1 LNHDA and CDR2 SQIVND (reference sequence). With V trimmed by 5 bases and J by 2 bases, 3 bases remained unmatched. The CDR3 is CASSGGTGAYNEQFF. The CDR3 nucleotides read TGTGCCAGTAGTGGGGGGACAGGGGCCTACAATGAGCAGTTCTTC.

This clone was seen a few times. The chain links TRBV7-2 to TRBJ1-2; 9 bases line up with TRBD1. J gave up 4 bases and V 5 bases, and 8 bases lay outside the gene matches. There are 15 residues in the CDR3. Per germline, CDR1 SGHTA and CDR2 FQGNSA. In nucleotides, the CDR3 is TGTGCCAGCAGCCCCCGGGACAGGGTGTTCTATGGCTACACCTTC. Translating gives CASSPRDRVFYGYTF.

The rearrangement uses TRBV4-2 and TRBJ1-2, with 8 positions matching TRBD1. The CDR3 runs 14 residues. Germline CDR1 LGHNA, CDR2 YNFKEQ. V was pared by 5 bases and J by 6 bases, with 8 bases of the junction left unmatched. The CDR3 coding sequence is TGTGCCAGCAGCTCCACAGGGGGTAGGGATGGCTACACCTTC. It translates to CASSSTGGRDGYTF.